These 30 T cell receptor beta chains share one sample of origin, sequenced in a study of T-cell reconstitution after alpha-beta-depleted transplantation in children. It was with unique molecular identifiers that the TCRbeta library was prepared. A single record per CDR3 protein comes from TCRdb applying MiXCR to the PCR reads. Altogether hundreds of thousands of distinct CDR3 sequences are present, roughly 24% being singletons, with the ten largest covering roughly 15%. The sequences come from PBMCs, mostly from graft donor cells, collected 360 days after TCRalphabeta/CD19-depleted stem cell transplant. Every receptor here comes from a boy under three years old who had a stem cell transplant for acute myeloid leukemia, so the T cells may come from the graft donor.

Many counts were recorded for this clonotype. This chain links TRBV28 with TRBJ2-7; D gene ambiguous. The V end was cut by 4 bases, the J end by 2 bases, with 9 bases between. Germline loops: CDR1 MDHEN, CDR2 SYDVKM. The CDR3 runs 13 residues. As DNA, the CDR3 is TGTGCCAGCAGTTCCCGATGGGCCTACGAGCAGTACGTC. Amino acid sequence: CASSSRWAYEQYV.

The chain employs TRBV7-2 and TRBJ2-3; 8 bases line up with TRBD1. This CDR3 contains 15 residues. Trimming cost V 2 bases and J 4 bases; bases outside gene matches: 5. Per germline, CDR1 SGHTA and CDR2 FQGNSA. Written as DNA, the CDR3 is TGTGCCAGCAGCTTATATAAGGGACAGGCAGATACGCAGTATTTT. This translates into CASSLYKGQADTQYF.

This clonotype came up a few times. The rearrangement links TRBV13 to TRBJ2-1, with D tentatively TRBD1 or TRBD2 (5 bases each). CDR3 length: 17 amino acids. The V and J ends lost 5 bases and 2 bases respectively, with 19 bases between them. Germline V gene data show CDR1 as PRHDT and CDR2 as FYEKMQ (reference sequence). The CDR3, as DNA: TGTGCCAGCAGCGCCCCACGTAGAGGGGCCCCCTACAATGAGCAGTTCTTC. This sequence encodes CASSAPRRGAPYNEQFF.

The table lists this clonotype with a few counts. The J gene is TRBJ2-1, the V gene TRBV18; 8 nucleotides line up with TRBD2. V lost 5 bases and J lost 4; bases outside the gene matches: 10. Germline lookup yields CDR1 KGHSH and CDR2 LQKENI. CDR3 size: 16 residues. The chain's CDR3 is CASSFNRGGLYNEQFF. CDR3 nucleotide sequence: TGTGCCAGCTCATTCAACCGGGGGGGCCTATACAATGAGCAGTTCTTC. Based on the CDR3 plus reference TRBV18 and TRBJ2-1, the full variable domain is NAGVMQNPRHLVRRRGQEARLRCSPMKGHSHVYWYRQLPEEGLKFMVYLQKENIIDESGMPKERFSAEFPKEGPSILRIQQVVRGDSAAYFCASSFNRGGLYNEQFFGPGTRLTVL.

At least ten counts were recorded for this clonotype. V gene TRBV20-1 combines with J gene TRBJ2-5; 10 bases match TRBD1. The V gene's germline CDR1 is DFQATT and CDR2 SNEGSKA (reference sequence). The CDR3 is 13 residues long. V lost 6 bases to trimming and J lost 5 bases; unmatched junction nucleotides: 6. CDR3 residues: CSAPGQGSETQYF. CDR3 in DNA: TGCAGTGCGCCGGGACAGGGGAGCGAGACCCAGTACTTC.

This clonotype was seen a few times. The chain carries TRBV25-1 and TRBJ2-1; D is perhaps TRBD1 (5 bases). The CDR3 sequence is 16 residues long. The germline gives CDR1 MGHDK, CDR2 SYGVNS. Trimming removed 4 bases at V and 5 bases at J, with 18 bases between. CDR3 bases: TGTGCCAGCAGTGCCTCAGAGGAAGCAGGGAACAATGAGCAGTTCTTC. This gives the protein CASSASEEAGNNEQFF.

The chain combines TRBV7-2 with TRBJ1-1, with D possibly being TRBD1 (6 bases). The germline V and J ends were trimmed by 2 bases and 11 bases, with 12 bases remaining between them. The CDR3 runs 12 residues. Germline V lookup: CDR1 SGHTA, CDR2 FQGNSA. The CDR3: CASSLQGRKAFF. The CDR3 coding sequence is TGTGCCAGCAGCTTACAGGGGAGGAAGGCTTTCTTT.

The CDR3 DNA follows: TGTGCCAGCAGCTTGGGGACAGGGGTCTCTGGGGCCAACGTCCTGACTTTC. Translation: CASSLGTGVSGANVLTF. This rearrangement joins TRBV5-4 to TRBJ2-6, with 9 bases fitting TRBD1. This CDR3 contains 17 residues. Per germline, CDR1 SGHNT and CDR2 YYREEE (reference sequence). V lost 0 bases, J lost 0 bases, and 1 base stayed unmatched.

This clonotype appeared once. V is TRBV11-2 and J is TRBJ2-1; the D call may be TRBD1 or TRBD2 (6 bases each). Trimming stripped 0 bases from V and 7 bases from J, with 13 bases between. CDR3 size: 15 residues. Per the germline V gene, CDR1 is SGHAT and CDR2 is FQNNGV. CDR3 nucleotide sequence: TGTGCCAGCAGCTTAGAAGTGGGGGGCGGGAATGAGCAGTTCTTC. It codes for CASSLEVGGGNEQFF. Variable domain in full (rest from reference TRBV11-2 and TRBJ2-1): EAGVAQSPRYKIIEKRQSVAFWCNPISGHATLYWYQQILGQGPKLLIQFQNNGVVDDSQLPKDRFSAERLKGVDSTLKIQPAKLEDSAVYLCASSLEVGGGNEQFFGPGTRLTVL.

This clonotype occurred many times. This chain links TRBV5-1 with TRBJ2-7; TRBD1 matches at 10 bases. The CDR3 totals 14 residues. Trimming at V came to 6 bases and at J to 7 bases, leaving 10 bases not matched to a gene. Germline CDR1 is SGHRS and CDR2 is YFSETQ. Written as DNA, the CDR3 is TGCGCCAGCAAACCGGGACAGGGGATCTATGAGCAGTACTTC. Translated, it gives CASKPGQGIYEQYF.

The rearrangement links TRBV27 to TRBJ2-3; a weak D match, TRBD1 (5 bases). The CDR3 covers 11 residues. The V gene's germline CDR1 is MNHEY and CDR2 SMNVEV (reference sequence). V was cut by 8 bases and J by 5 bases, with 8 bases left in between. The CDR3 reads CASQGIDTQYF. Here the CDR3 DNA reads TGTGCCAGCCAGGGAATAGATACGCAGTATTTT.

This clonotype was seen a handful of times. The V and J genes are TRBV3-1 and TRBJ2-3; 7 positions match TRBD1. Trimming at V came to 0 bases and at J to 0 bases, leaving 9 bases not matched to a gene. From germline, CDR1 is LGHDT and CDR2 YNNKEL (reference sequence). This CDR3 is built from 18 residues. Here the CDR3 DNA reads TGTGCCAGCAGCCAAGACCCCGGACAGGCTACTAGCACAGATACGCAGTATTTT. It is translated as CASSQDPGQATSTDTQYF.

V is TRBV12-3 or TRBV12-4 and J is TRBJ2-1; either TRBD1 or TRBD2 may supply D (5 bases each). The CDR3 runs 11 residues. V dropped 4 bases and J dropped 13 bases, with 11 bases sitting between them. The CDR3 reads CASSYKGSQFF. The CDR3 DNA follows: TGTGCCAGCAGTTATAAGGGGAGCCAGTTCTTC.

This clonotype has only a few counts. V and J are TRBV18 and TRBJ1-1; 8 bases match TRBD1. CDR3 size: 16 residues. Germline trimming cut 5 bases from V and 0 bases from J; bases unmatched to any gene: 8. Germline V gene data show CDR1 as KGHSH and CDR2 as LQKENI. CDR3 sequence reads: CASSTDRGGLNTEAFF. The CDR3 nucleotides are TGTGCCAGCTCAACCGACAGGGGAGGGTTGAACACTGAAGCTTTCTTT.

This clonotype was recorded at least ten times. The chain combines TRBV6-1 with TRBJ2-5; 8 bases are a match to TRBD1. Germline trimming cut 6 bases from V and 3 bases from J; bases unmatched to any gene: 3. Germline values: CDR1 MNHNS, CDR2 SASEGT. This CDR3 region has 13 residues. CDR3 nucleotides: TGTGCCAGCAGGGACAGGGACAAAGAGACCCAGTACTTC. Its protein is CASRDRDKETQYF.

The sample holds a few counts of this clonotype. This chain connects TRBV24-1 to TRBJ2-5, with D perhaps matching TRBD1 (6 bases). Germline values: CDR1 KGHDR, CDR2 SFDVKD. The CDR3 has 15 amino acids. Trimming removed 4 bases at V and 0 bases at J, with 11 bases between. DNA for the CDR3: TGTGCCACCAGTGACACTACAGGGAACCAAGAGACCCAGTACTTC. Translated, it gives CATSDTTGNQETQYF.

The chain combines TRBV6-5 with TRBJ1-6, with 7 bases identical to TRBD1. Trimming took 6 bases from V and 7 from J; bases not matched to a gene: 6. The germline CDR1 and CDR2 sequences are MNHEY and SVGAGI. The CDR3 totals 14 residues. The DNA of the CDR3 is TGTGCCAGCAGCCGCGGGACAGAAAATTCACCCCTCCACTTT. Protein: CASSRGTENSPLHF.

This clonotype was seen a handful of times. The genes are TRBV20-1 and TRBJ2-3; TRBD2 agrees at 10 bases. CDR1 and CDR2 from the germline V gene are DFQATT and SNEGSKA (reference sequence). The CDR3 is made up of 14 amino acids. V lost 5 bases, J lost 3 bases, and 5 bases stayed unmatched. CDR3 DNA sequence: TGCAGTGCTGAAGCGGGGGGGAGTACAGATACGCAGTATTTT. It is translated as CSAEAGGSTDTQYF.

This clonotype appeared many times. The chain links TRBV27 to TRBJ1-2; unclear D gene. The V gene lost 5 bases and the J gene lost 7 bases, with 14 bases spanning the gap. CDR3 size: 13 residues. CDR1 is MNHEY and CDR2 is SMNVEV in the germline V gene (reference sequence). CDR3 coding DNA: TGTGCCAGCAGTCTGGGGTTCCGGAGTGGCTACACCTTC. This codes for CASSLGFRSGYTF.

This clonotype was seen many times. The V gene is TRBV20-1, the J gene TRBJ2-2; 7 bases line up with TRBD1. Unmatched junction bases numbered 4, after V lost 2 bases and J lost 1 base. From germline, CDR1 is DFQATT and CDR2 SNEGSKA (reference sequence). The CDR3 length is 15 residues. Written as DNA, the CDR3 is TGCAGTGCTAGACTCACAGGGGAGAACACCGGGGAGCTGTTTTTT. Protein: CSARLTGENTGELFF.

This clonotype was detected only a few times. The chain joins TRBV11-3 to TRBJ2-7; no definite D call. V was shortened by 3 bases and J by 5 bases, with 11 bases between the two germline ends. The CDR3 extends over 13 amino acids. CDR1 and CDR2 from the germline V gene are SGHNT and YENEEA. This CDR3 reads CASSFLDTHEQYF. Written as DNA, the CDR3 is TGTGCCAGCAGCTTTTTAGATACCCACGAGCAGTACTTC.

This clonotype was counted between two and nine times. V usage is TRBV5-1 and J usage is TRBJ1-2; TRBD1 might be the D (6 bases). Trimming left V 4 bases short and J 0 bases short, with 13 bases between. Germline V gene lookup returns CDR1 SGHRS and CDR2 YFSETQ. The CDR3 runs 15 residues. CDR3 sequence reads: CASSKLQGPNYGYTF. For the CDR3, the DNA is TGCGCCAGCAGCAAATTACAGGGACCTAACTATGGCTACACCTTC.

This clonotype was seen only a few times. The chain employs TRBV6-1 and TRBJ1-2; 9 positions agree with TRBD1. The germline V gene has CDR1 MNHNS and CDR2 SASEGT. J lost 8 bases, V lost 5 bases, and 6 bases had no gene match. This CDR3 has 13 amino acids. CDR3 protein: CASSRGTGRGYTF. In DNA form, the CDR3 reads TGTGCCAGCAGTCGAGGGACAGGGCGCGGCTACACCTTC.

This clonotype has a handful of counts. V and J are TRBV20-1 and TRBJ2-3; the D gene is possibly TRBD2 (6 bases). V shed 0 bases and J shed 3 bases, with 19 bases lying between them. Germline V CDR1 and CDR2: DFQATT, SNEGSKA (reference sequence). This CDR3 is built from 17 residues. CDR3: CSARDLHGGINTDTQYF. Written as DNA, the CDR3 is TGCAGTGCTAGAGATCTCCACGGAGGGATAAATACAGATACGCAGTATTTT.

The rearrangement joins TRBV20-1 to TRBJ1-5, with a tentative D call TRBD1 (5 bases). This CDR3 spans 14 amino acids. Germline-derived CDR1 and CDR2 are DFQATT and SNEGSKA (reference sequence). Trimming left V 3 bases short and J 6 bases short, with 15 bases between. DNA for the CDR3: TGCAGTGCTAGGATTTCGGGGGTTGGTCAGCCCCAGCATTTT. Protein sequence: CSARISGVGQPQHF.

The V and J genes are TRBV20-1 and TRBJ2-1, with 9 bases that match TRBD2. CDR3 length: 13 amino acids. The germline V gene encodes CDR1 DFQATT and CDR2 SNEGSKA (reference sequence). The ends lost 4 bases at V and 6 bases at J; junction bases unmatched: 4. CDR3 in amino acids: CSATGLAGNEQFF. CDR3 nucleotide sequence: TGCAGTGCTACGGGACTAGCCGGCAATGAGCAGTTCTTC.

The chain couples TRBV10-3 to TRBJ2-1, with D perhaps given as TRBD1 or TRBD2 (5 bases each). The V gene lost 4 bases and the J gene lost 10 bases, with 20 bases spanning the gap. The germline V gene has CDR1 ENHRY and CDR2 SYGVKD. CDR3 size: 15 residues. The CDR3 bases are TGTGCCATCAGTGCCCCTGGGGCCCCGGGGCGGGAGCAGTTCTTC. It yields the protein CAISAPGAPGREQFF.

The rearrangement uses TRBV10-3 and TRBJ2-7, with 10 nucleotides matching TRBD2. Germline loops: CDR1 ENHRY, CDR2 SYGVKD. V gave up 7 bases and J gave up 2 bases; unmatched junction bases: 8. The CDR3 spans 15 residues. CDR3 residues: CAITRESGGAYEQYF. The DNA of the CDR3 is TGTGCCATCACCCGAGAAAGCGGGGGGGCCTACGAGCAGTACTTC.

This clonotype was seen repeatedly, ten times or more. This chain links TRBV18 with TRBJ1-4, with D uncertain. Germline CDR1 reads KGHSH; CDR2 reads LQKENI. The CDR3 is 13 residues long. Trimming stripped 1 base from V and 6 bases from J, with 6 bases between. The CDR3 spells CASSPRPDEKLFF. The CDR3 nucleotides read TGTGCCAGCTCACCACGCCCAGATGAAAAACTGTTTTTT.

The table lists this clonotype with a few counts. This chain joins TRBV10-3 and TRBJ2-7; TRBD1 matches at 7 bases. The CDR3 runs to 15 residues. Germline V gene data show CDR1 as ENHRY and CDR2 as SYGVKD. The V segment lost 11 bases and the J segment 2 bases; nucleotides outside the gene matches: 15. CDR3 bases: TGTGCCGTCCGGGACAGCCCAAATTCGACCTACGAGCAGTACTTC. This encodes CAVRDSPNSTYEQYF.